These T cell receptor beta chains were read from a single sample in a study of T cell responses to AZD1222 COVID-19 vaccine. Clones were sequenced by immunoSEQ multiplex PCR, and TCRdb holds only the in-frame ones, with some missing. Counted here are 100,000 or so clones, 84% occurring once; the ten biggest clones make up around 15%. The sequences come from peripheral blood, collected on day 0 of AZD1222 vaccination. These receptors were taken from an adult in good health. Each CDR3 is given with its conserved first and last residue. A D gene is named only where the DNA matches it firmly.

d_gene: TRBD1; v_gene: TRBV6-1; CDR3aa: CASREGLDRVDTEAFF
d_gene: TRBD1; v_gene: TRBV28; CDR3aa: CAIPLGQGGYGYTF
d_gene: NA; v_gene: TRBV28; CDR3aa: CASSRPDRSNQPQHF
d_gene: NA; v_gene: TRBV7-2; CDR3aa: CASSMQGGGNTIYF
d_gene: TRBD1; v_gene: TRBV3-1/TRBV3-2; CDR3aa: CASSRGTGIRETQYF
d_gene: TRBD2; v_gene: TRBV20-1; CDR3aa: CSASMVAGGTYEQYF
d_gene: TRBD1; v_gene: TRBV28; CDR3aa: CASSPPAGQGANYGYTF
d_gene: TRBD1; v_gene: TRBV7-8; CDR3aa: CASSPTGGDRYNSPLHF
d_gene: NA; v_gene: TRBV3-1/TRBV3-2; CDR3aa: CASSQVRGGEQYF
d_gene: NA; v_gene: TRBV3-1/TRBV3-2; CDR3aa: CASSLAGVSYGYTF
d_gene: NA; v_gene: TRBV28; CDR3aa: CASSLCLAGLCMSYEQYF
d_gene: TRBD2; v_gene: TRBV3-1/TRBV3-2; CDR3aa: CASSQDLLGTSGTRSETQYF
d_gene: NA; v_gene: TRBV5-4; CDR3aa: CASSLRVTRFSSTDTQYF
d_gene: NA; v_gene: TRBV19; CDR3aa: CASSMGPHELFF
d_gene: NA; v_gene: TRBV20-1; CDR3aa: CSAWENTQYF
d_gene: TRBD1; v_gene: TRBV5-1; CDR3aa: CASSSEGGRNEQFF
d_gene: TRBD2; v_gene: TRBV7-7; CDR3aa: CASSPTSGASTDTQYF
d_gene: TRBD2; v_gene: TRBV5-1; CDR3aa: CASSLGTSNQLDEQFF
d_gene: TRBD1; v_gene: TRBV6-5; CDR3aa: CASSNRDSHTQYF
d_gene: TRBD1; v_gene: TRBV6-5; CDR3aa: CASSNQGGEQPQHF
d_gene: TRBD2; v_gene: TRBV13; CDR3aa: CASSPPLAGGYSTDTQYF
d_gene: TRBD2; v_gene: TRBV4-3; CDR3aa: CASSQEGLAGEVQYF
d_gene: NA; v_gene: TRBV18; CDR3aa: CASSLGRSTDTQYF
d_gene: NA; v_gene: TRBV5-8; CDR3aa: CASSFRSGQPNEKLFF
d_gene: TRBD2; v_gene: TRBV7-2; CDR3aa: CASSPIALAGANEQFF
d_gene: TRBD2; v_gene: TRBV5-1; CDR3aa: CASSLTTSGNEQFF
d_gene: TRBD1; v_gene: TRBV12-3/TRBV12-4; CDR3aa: CASSFVQGNEQFF
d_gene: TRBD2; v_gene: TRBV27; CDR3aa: CASSTIASGGGDTQYF
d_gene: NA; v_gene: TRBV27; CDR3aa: CASSLSSRASPLHF
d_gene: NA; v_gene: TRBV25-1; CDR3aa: CASSEGQNSGNTIYF
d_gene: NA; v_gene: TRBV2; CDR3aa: CASSFAGAQPQHF
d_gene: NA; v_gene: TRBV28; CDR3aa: CATHPGLVGGYTF
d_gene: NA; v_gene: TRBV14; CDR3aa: CASSQDFAGAQFF
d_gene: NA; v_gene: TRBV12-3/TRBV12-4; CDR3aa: CASSLVEQFF
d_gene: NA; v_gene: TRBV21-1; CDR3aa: CASSETEPNYGYTF
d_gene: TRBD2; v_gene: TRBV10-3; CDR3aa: CAISESGTTQGGEQYF
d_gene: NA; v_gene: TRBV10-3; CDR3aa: CAIRRGQNTEAFF
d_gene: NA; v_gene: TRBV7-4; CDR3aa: CASSCPGLSGNTIYF